The present T cell receptor beta chain was sequenced within a study of T-cell memory formation after mild COVID-19 (dated by TCRdb to the early 2020s). With regard to the full study: TCR sequence clusters from the two donors were found to be largely donor specific. Longitudinal TCRalpha and TCRbeta repertoire sequencing tracked T-cell clones expanding and contracting after mild COVID-19 in two donors. The cohort was made up of two young adult volunteers, one female and one male, who were previously healthy.

PBMCs were isolated by Ficoll-Paque density gradient centrifugation. Sequencing instrument: Illumina NovaSeq 6000. TCRalpha and TCRbeta cDNA libraries were built by 5'RACE with constant-segment primers, adding sample barcodes and unique molecular identifiers. Trizol reagent was used to extract RNA from every sample. Amplification of the libraries took two PCR steps, and the second step added a second sample barcode plus Illumina TruSeq adapters. Sequencing of libraries was performed on an Illumina NovaSeq with 2 x 150 bp paired-end reads. As for the original processing: Reads were demultiplexed and collapsed into UMI-guided consensus sequences with migec v1.2.7. Using mixcr v2.1.11, UMI consensuses were aligned to TRA and TRB V and J templates and then assembled into clonotypes. Clonotypes were classified as expanded or contracted when called significant by both edgeR and NoisET, with noise models trained on biological replicates. For edgeR calls, a false discovery rate-adjusted p below 0.01 and a log2 fold-change threshold of 1 were applied. PCA with hierarchical clustering of max-normalized trajectories of the 1000 most abundant clonotypes was used as exploratory dynamics analysis. The CD4 or CD8 phenotype of responding clones was assigned using the separately sequenced CD4+ and CD8+ repertoires. TCRdb passed the public sequencing reads through fastp at Q25 and MiXCR, retaining productive beta sequences. Entries that share a CDR3 protein sequence are merged under the most common genes and DNA. TCRdb's processing, not the study's, gives the V and J calls here. Counted in this sample were fewer than 40,000 distinct CDR3 sequences; 7.7% of them appeared once. Of the sample, approximately 29% falls within the top ten clones.

V is trimmed back by 6 bases and J by 2 bases, and the junction contains 3 bases that no gene match accounts for. Including the terminal cysteine and phenylalanine, the CDR3 comprises 14 residues. The retained sequence is limited to the CDR3, 42 bases, with the frame set at the first base. The germline V gene yields MDHEN for CDR1 and SYDVKM for CDR2. Study-wide findings and limitations: The study covered only a couple of mild cases, and larger cohorts including severe cases with pre-infection samples were considered necessary. Contracting CD4+ clones appeared mostly in the CM and EM memory subsets, whereas CD8+ clones were enriched in EMRA. Some responding clones were detected in pre-infection memory, suggesting pre-existing cross-reactive memory T cells joined the SARS-CoV-2 response. Clones contracting from day 15 to 85 had balanced CD4/CD8 phenotypes, while a second wave expanding from day 15 to 37 was biased towards CD4+. Whether the second-wave clones peaking on day 37 were SARS-CoV-2 specific was not confirmed.

This clonotype was recorded many times. No antigen is known for it. No clone much larger than this one lies a single base away; base qualities are absent. Material: PBMCs or a T cell subset sorted from them (not recorded which). This chain joins TRBV28 to TRBJ1-5, and TRBD1 matches 8 of the central bases. The receptor was derived from a man aged 18 to 29 who had mild COVID-19 (a few samples of this study predate the infection). The sample titles of this study are shuffled in the database, so cell type and time point are left out; the donor was told from shared clones. The DNA sequence is as follows: TGTGCCAGCAGCCCGGGACAGGGCAATCAGCCCCAGCATTTT. The encoded protein is CASSPGQGNQPQHF. Here the CDR3 is joined to the reference TRBV28 and TRBJ1-5 genes, and the full variable domain is: DVKVTQSSRYLVKRTGEKVFLECVQDMDHENMFWYRQDPGLGLRLIYFSYDVKMKEKGDIPEGYSVSREKKERFSLILESASTNQTSMYLCASSPGQGNQPQHFGDGTRLSIL.